This TCR beta chain was sequenced during a study of T cell responses to AZD1222 COVID-19 vaccine. Whole-study results and caveats: A mostly white British donor set with more females was recruited, and clonal diversity was possibly underestimated. Samples come after the peak T cell response, not at day 14. Unmutated regions of variants are reportedly targeted by nearly half of spike-specific TCRs.

Assay: immunoSEQ multiplex PCR; the TCRdb copy retains only in-frame clones and omits some. Of some 170,000 clones listed, 85% to 95% are singletons. The V gene end was trimmed by 6 bases and the J gene end by 2 bases; junction bases not matched to a gene: 6. Germline V lookup: CDR1 SNHLY, CDR2 FYNNEI. CDR3 length equals 14 residues. With regard to this clone: Its antigen is unidentified.

The specimen was peripheral blood, collected on day 0 of AZD1222 vaccination. The chain has TRBV2 and TRBJ1-2; 7 positions agree with TRBD1. The sequence derives from an adult in good health. The CDR3, as DNA: TGTGCCAGCAGATCGACAGGGATCAACTATGGCTACACCTTC. Residues: CASRSTGINYGYTF. The full variable domain, with the rest looked up from reference TRBV2 and TRBJ1-2, is EPEVTQTPSHQVTQMGQEVILRCVPISNHLYFYWYRQILGQKVEFLVSFYNNEISEKSEIFDDQFSVERPDGSNFTLKIRSTKLEDSAMYFCASRSTGINYGYTFGSGTRLTVV.